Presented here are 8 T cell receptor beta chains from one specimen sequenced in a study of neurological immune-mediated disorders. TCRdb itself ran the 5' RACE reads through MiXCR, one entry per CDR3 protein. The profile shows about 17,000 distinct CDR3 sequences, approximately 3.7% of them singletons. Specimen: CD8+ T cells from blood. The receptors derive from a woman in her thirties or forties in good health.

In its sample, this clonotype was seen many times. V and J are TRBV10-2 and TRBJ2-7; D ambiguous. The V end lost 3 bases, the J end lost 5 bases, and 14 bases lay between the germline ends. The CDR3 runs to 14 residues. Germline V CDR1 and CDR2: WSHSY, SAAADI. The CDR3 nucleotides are TGCGCCAGCAGTGATCTGGGAAGTACGGACGAGCAGTACTTC. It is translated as CASSDLGSTDEQYF.

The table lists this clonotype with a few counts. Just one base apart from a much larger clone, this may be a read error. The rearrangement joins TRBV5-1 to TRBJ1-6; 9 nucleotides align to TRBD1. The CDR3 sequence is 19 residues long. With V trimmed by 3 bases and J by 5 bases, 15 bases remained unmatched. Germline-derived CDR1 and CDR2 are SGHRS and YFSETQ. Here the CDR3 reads CASSWPRTGVKPDNSPLHF. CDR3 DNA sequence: TGCGCCAGCAGCTGGCCGAGGACAGGGGTGAAACCAGATAATTCACCCCTCCACTTT.

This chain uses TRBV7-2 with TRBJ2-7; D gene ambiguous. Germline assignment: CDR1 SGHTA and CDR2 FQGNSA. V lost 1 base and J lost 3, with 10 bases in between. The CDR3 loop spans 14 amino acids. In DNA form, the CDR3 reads TGTGCCAGCAGCTTAGATCCTCAGGTCTACGAGCAGTACTTC. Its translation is CASSLDPQVYEQYF.

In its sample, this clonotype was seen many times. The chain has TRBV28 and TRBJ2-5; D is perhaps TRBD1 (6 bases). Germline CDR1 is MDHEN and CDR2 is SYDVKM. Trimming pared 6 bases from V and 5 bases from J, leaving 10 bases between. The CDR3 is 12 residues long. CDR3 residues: CASSYRVETQYF. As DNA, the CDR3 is TGTGCCAGCAGCTACAGGGTTGAGACCCAGTACTTC. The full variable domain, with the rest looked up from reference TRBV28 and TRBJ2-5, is DVKVTQSSRYLVKRTGEKVFLECVQDMDHENMFWYRQDPGLGLRLIYFSYDVKMKEKGDIPEGYSVSREKKERFSLILESASTNQTSMYLCASSYRVETQYFGPGTRLLVL.

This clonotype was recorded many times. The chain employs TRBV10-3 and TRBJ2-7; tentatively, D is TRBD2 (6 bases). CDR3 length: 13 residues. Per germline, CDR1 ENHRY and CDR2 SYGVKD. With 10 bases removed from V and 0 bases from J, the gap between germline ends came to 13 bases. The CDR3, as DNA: TGTGCCAGTGACGGAGGGGACTCCTACGAGCAGTACTTC. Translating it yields CASDGGDSYEQYF.

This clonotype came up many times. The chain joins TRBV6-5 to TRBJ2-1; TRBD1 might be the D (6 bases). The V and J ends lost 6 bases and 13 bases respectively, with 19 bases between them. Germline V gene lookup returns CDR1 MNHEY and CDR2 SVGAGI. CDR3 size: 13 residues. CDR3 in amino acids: CASSTGTGNSQFF. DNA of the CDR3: TGTGCCAGCAGCACCGGCACAGGGAATTCCCAGTTCTTC.

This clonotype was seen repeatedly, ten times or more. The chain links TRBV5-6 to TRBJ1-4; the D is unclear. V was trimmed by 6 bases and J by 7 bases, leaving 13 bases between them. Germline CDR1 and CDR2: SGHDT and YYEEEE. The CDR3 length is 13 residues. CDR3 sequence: CASITWGGEKLFF. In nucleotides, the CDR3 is TGTGCCAGCATCACCTGGGGAGGTGAAAAACTGTTTTTT.

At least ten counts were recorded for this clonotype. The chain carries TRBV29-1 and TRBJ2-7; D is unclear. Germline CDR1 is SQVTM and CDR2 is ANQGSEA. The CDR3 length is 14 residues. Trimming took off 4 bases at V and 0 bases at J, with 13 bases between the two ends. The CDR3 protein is CSVGYWTRSYEQYF. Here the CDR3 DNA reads TGCAGCGTTGGGTATTGGACCCGCTCCTACGAGCAGTACTTC.